A single sample gave rise to the 2 T cell receptor beta chains below, sequenced in a study of blood T cell repertoires in COVID-19. The method was immunoSEQ multiplex PCR; TCRdb's version includes in-frame clones alone and lacks a portion of them. The sample has under 45,000 clones; around three quarters are singletons. Input material: peripheral blood. The source of these receptors is a man aged 60 to 75 with active COVID-19.

This rearrangement joins TRBV4-2 to TRBJ2-7; D perhaps matches TRBD2 (6 bases). The ends were cut back, 0 bases at V and 0 bases at J, with 15 bases in the middle. The CDR3 is 17 amino acids. Germline CDR1 is LGHNA and CDR2 is YNFKEQ. The CDR3 spells CASSQDLPGGNSYEQYF. The CDR3 nucleotides read TGTGCCAGCAGCCAAGATCTCCCTGGGGGGAACTCCTACGAGCAGTACTTC.

This clone was seen only once. The rearrangement uses TRBV19 and TRBJ2-1; TRBD2 matches at 12 bases. The CDR3 consists of 15 residues. With 4 bases clipped from V and 7 bases from J, the junction kept 5 bases outside the gene matches. Germline V lookup: CDR1 LNHDA, CDR2 SQIVND (reference sequence). The CDR3 region is CASSTLAGGPNEQFF. CDR3 coding DNA: TGTGCCAGTAGTACCCTAGCGGGGGGGCCGAATGAGCAGTTCTTC.